These 17 T cell receptor beta chains came from one sample sequenced in a study of blood T cell repertoires in COVID-19. Sequencing used immunoSEQ multiplex PCR; TCRdb keeps in-frame clones, though not all of them. In the table there are roughly 180,000 clones, 75% to 90% of which are singletons. The sequenced material came from PBMCs or T cells enriched from blood (not recorded which). The receptor set was obtained from a middle-aged man who had recovered from COVID-19.

As concerns this clone: Other DNA sequences within the sample encode an identical CDR3. The chain combines TRBV7-8 with TRBJ1-1, with TRBD1 identical over 8 bases. This CDR3 region has 13 residues. From germline, CDR1 is SGHVS and CDR2 FQNEAQ. The J segment lost 5 bases and the V segment lost 5 bases, leaving 4 bases of the junction unmatched. The CDR3 sequence is CASSLTGGTEAFF. CDR3 nucleotides: TGTGCCAGCAGCCTAACAGGGGGAACTGAAGCTTTCTTT.

The CDR3 DNA is TGTGCCAGCAGCGTAGCTCGGGGGTTTGGAGAGACCCAGTACTTC. Residues: CASSVARGFGETQYF. The gene calls are TRBV9 and TRBJ2-5, with TRBD2 as a possible D gene (6 bases). The CDR3 covers 15 residues. Between the trimmed V and J ends, which lost 0 bases and 4 bases, there was a span of 13 bases. Germline CDR1 is SGDLS and CDR2 is YYNGEE.

The V gene is TRBV30, the J gene TRBJ1-2, with D perhaps TRBD1 (5 bases). Per germline, CDR1 GTSNPN and CDR2 SVGIG (reference sequence). The CDR3 length is 14 residues. V was clipped by 0 bases and J by 3 bases, with 11 bases between them. CDR3 DNA: TGTGCCTGGAGTGTAGGCGGGGCTCACTATGGCTACACCTTC. The encoded protein is CAWSVGGAHYGYTF. Supplemented by reference TRBV30 and TRBJ1-2, the full variable domain reads SQTIHQWPATLVQPVGSPLSLECTVEGTSNPNLYWYRQAAGRGLQLLFYSVGIGQISSEVPQNLSASRPQDRQFILSSKKLLLSDSGFYLCAWSVGGAHYGYTFGSGTRLTVV.

The chain uses TRBV5-8 and TRBJ1-1; TRBD1 might be the D (6 bases). V dropped 4 bases and J dropped 11 bases, with 18 bases sitting between them. Germline V CDR1 and CDR2: SGHTS, YDEGEE. This CDR3 region has 13 residues. The chain's CDR3 is CASSEGDSLPAFF. The DNA for the CDR3 is TGTGCCAGCAGCGAGGGGGATTCCCTCCCCGCTTTCTTT.

The rearrangement uses TRBV7-8 and TRBJ1-1; a possible D gene is TRBD1 (5 bases). Per germline, CDR1 SGHVS and CDR2 FQNEAQ. This CDR3 comprises 16 residues. V was trimmed by 2 bases and J by 2 bases, leaving 15 bases between them. CDR3 protein: CASSLLRGSVNTEAFF. CDR3 bases: TGTGCCAGCAGCTTACTTAGGGGTTCGGTTAACACTGAAGCTTTCTTT.

The genes are TRBV30 and TRBJ2-1; maybe TRBD1 (6 bases). Per germline, CDR1 GTSNPN and CDR2 SVGIG (reference sequence). This CDR3 has 13 amino acids. V was trimmed by 3 bases and J by 5 bases, leaving 11 bases between them. CDR3 loop: CAWRTGPDNEQFF. The CDR3 DNA sequence: TGTGCCTGGAGGACAGGCCCCGACAATGAGCAGTTCTTC.

This chain uses TRBV3-1 (or the pseudogene TRBV3-2) with TRBJ2-7; 7 bases agree with TRBD1. The CDR3 loop spans 14 amino acids. Germline V gene lookup returns CDR1 LGHDT and CDR2 YNNKEL (reference sequence). V gave up 6 bases and J gave up 2 bases; unmatched junction bases: 7. The CDR3 nucleotides are TGTGCCAGCAGAGAACAGGGGAGCGCCTACGAGCAGTACTTC. It yields the protein CASREQGSAYEQYF.

This clone showed up just once. J is TRBJ2-3 and V is TRBV7-8, with a tentative D call TRBD2 (6 bases). The CDR3 length is 16 residues. Deletions cut 5 bases from V and 2 bases from J, with 17 bases between. The germline gives CDR1 SGHVS, CDR2 FQNEAQ. In DNA, the CDR3 is TGTGCCAGCAGCCCTCTTCCGGGACTTTCCACAGATACGCAGTATTTT. It translates to CASSPLPGLSTDTQYF.

The chain carries TRBV28 and TRBJ2-2; no clear D. The CDR3 length is 14 residues. The germline V gene encodes CDR1 MDHEN and CDR2 SYDVKM. Trimming shortened V by 7 bases and J by 6 bases, and 15 bases separated the two germline ends. CDR3 region: CASIVPGDPGELFF. The CDR3 bases are TGTGCCAGCATTGTCCCCGGAGACCCCGGGGAGCTGTTTTTT.

The genes are TRBV18 and TRBJ2-5; 8 bases are a match to TRBD1. The CDR3 runs to 16 residues. J gave up 1 base and V 2 bases, and 6 bases lay outside the gene matches. CDR1 is KGHSH, CDR2 LQKENI, per germline. CDR3 sequence reads: CASSPSTGGIQETQYF. In DNA, the CDR3 is TGTGCCAGCTCACCATCAACAGGGGGAATCCAAGAGACCCAGTACTTC.

The V and J genes are TRBV6-1 and TRBJ2-1, with TRBD1 identical over 7 bases. The CDR3 has 16 amino acids. Germline-derived CDR1 and CDR2 are MNHNS and SASEGT. The V and J ends lost 3 bases and 0 bases, in that order; junction bases with no gene match: 5. CDR3 nucleotide sequence: TGTGCCAGCAGTGACACAGGGGCCGGCTCCTACAATGAGCAGTTCTTC. Translated: CASSDTGAGSYNEQFF.

The rearrangement links TRBV27 to TRBJ1-5; 7 nucleotides match TRBD1. The J segment lost 9 bases and the V segment lost 5 bases, leaving 7 bases of the junction unmatched. The CDR3 covers 13 residues. Germline values: CDR1 MNHEY, CDR2 SMNVEV (reference sequence). As DNA, the CDR3 is TGTGCCAGCAGTCCGACAGGGTACGGGCCCCAGCATTTT. This gives the protein CASSPTGYGPQHF.

This clone appeared a few times. The chain is built from TRBV28 and TRBJ2-2, with 9 bases lining up with TRBD1. The CDR3 totals 15 residues. The V gene end was trimmed by 5 bases and the J gene end by 1 base; junction bases not matched to a gene: 2. The germline V gene has CDR1 MDHEN and CDR2 SYDVKM. The DNA of the CDR3 is TGTGCCAGCAGTGGACAGGGGCAGAACACCGGGGAGCTGTTTTTT. This encodes CASSGQGQNTGELFF.

V usage is TRBV15 and J usage is TRBJ1-4; D not certain. CDR3 length: 15 amino acids. V was shortened by 3 bases and J by 3 bases, with 11 bases between the two germline ends. The germline V gene has CDR1 LNHNV and CDR2 YYDKDF (reference sequence). In DNA form, the CDR3 reads TGTGCCACCAGCAGGCCCCGGGTGCCTAATGAAAAACTGTTTTTT. As protein: CATSRPRVPNEKLFF.

The V call is TRBV18, the J call TRBJ1-1, with D maybe TRBD1 (5 bases). This CDR3 has 13 amino acids. The germline V gene encodes CDR1 KGHSH and CDR2 LQKENI. Trimming removed 3 bases from V and 5 bases from J, with 10 bases in between. Written as DNA, the CDR3 is TGTGCCAGCTCACCCCCCCAGGGAACTGAAGCTTTCTTT. Translated, it gives CASSPPQGTEAFF.

The rearrangement uses TRBV7-6 and TRBJ2-5; 8 positions match TRBD2. Germline V gives CDR1 SGHVS, CDR2 FNYEAQ. The CDR3 loop spans 14 amino acids. J gave up 5 bases and V 5 bases, and 7 bases lay outside the gene matches. CDR3 residues: CASSLSGSGETQYF. DNA of the CDR3: TGTGCCAGCAGCCTCAGCGGGAGTGGGGAGACCCAGTACTTC.

The J gene is TRBJ1-2, the V gene TRBV9; possibly TRBD1 for D (6 bases). The CDR3 has 15 amino acids. Germline CDR1 and CDR2: SGDLS and YYNGEE. V shed 0 bases and J shed 0 bases, with 9 bases lying between them. CDR3 protein: CASSVGRGSNYGYTF. Written as DNA, the CDR3 is TGTGCCAGCAGCGTAGGAAGGGGGTCTAACTATGGCTACACCTTC.